Below are 10 T cell receptor beta chains sequenced from a single sample in a study of regulatory and conventional T cells in RAG deficiency. Using immunoSEQ multiplex PCR, the repertoire was profiled, and TCRdb retains in-frame clones only, with some absent. Among fewer than 40,000 clones listed, 95% to 96% were seen once. Conventional CD4+ T cells were sorted from blood as CD25-low CD127-high cells. These data also featured in a second study, about regulatory T cells. Per that paper: Primers: 52 TRBV forward and 13 TRBJ reverse.

The sample taken for sequencing was CD25- CD4+ T cells sorted from blood. Receptors originate from a human donor in good health.

The rearrangement uses TRBV10-1 and TRBJ2-7, with D possibly being TRBD2 (5 bases). Trimming took 7 bases from V and 8 from J, leaving 21 bases between them. From germline, CDR1 is WNHNN and CDR2 SYGVQD (reference sequence). The CDR3 is 14 residues long. The CDR3, as DNA: TGCGCCAGCAAGGAAGGACCTTATACCGGGAAGCAGTACTTC. Its protein product is CASKEGPYTGKQYF.

CDR3: CASTRGNQPQHF. The CDR3, as DNA: TGTGCCAGCACACGGGGCAATCAGCCCCAGCATTTT. This sequence joins TRBV6-6 and TRBJ1-5; D is uncertain. From germline, CDR1 is MNHNY and CDR2 SVGAGI (reference sequence). The length of the CDR3 is 12 residues. V was clipped by 7 bases and J by 2 bases, with 6 bases between them.

The chain uses TRBV4-3 and TRBJ2-5, with TRBD2 matching over 13 bases. Germline lookup yields CDR1 LGHNA and CDR2 YSLEER. With V trimmed by 2 bases and J by 4 bases, 4 bases remained unmatched. CDR3 length equals 16 residues. CDR3 loop: CASSQLLAGGGETQYF. CDR3 bases: TGCGCCAGCAGCCAATTACTAGCGGGAGGGGGAGAGACCCAGTACTTC.

The chain recombines TRBV10-1 with TRBJ2-2, with 8 positions matching TRBD1. This CDR3 is 19 amino acids long. Germline V gene lookup returns CDR1 WNHNN and CDR2 SYGVQD (reference sequence). The V segment lost 6 bases and the J segment 1 base; nucleotides outside the gene matches: 16. The CDR3 nucleotides read TGCGCCAGCAGAGTCTCCCCAGGGGGCCGAAGAAGGAACACCGGGGAGCTGTTTTTT. Translated, it gives CASRVSPGGRRRNTGELFF.

The genes are TRBV5-4 and TRBJ2-5; 8 bases match TRBD1. This CDR3 is built from 14 residues. V gave up 0 bases and J gave up 4 bases; unmatched junction bases: 2. CDR1 SGHNT and CDR2 YYREEE come from the germline V gene (reference sequence). The CDR3 nucleotides are TGTGCCAGCAGCTTGGGGACAGGGTCAGAGACCCAGTACTTC. Its protein product is CASSLGTGSETQYF. The complete variable domain, with remaining parts taken from reference TRBV5-4 and TRBJ2-5, reads ETGVTQSPTHLIKTRGQQVTLRCSSQSGHNTVSWYQQALGQGPQFIFQYYREEENGRGNFPPRFSGLQFPNYSSELNVNALELDDSALYLCASSLGTGSETQYFGPGTRLLVL.

The chain couples TRBV6-6 to TRBJ2-1; TRBD2 aligns across 12 bases. Germline CDR1 is MNHNY and CDR2 is SVGAGI (reference sequence). This CDR3 region has 15 residues. Trimming removed 4 bases from V and 6 bases from J; junction bases left unmatched: 4. CDR3 DNA: TGTGCCAGCAGTTCCCGACTAGCGGGAGTCAATGAGCAGTTCTTC. Protein: CASSSRLAGVNEQFF.

This CDR3 reads CASSLTPNTEAFF. The CDR3 region has the DNA TGTGCCAGCAGCTTAACACCGAACACTGAAGCTTTCTTT. This chain joins TRBV11-3 and TRBJ1-1; D gene unclear. The V gene lost 2 bases and the J gene lost 1 base, with 5 bases spanning the gap. The CDR3 sequence is 13 residues long. The germline V gene encodes CDR1 SGHNT and CDR2 YENEEA.

V is TRBV9 and J is TRBJ1-3; no firm D call. Looked up from germline, CDR1 is SGDLS and CDR2 is YYNGEE. With 4 bases removed from V and 0 bases from J, the gap between germline ends came to 14 bases. CDR3 size: 16 residues. The CDR3 is CASSSTWAISGNTIYF. For the CDR3, the DNA is TGTGCCAGCAGCTCTACCTGGGCCATCTCTGGAAACACCATATATTTT. The full variable domain, its missing parts supplied by reference TRBV9 and TRBJ1-3, is DSGVTQTPKHLITATGQRVTLRCSPRSGDLSVYWYQQSLDQGLQFLIQYYNGEERAKGNILERFSAQQFPDLHSELNLSSLELGDSALYFCASSSTWAISGNTIYFGEGSWLTVV.

This rearrangement joins TRBV9 to TRBJ2-1; the match to TRBD1 covers 11 bases. The CDR3 has 14 amino acids. Germline V gives CDR1 SGDLS, CDR2 YYNGEE. The J segment lost 7 bases and the V segment lost 4 bases, leaving 4 bases of the junction unmatched. CDR3 in amino acids: CASSHGTGGNEQFF. CDR3 sequence (DNA): TGTGCCAGCAGCCATGGGACAGGGGGGAATGAGCAGTTCTTC.

This clone was detected only once. V is TRBV7-3 and J is TRBJ1-3; D is possibly TRBD1 (5 bases). This CDR3 spans 14 amino acids. Germline V lookup: CDR1 SGHTA, CDR2 FQGTGA. V dropped 5 bases and J dropped 4 bases, with 12 bases sitting between them. CDR3 nucleotides: TGTGCCAGCAGCCGGGGGAGTCCCGGAAACACCATATATTTT. Its translation: CASSRGSPGNTIYF.